The T cell receptor beta chain described here comes from a study of blood T cell repertoires in COVID-19. Study-level information: T cells, B-cell-depleted T cells, or PBMCs provided the cDNA or gDNA that served as material.

In the study's own analysis: Quantification of nucleated cells was approximated via reference gene primer amplification. Libraries were prepared by immunoSEQ multiplex PCR; TCRdb keeps only in-frame clonotypes and omits some of them. Clone size and V and J calls were adopted from that table, with D and trimming inferred from the DNA. This repertoire shows approximately 150,000 clones, 65% to 85% found once; its top ten account for about 1.9%. The CDR3 is made up of 18 amino acids. From germline, CDR1 is SNHLY and CDR2 FYNNEI. V lost 6 bases to trimming and J lost 1 base; unmatched junction nucleotides: 8. This clone was detected only a few times.

V gene TRBV2 combines with J gene TRBJ2-1; 14 positions match TRBD2. Sequencing was done on a sample of peripheral blood. This clonotype was obtained from a woman in her sixties with acute or convalescent COVID-19. CDR3 bases: TGTGCCAGCAGCTACGGACTAGCGGGAGGCCGATCCTACAATGAGCAGTTCTTC. This translates into CASSYGLAGGRSYNEQFF.